The 25 T cell receptor beta chains below were found in one sample sequenced in a study of T cell repertoires in cytomegalovirus infection. A single record per CDR3 protein comes from TCRdb applying MiXCR to the reads. Of hundreds of thousands of distinct CDR3 sequences listed, about 33% are singletons. No cognate antigen is known for these TCRs. This material consisted of cultured PBMCs, taken from culture after CMV antigen stimulation. The receptors here all came from a human donor in good health (CMV status not recorded). Some clones in this sample may be carry-over from other donors' samples.

The V call is TRBV12-3 or TRBV12-4, the J call TRBJ2-5; D call uncertain. The CDR3 has 13 amino acids. V shed 10 bases and J shed 0 bases, with 12 bases lying between them. CDR3 sequence reads: CATSEIYQETQYF. CDR3 sequence (DNA): TGTGCCACCTCGGAGATTTACCAAGAGACCCAGTACTTC.

In its sample, this clonotype was seen a few times. V is TRBV7-8 and J is TRBJ1-1; D is unclear. CDR1 and CDR2 from the germline V gene are SGHVS and FQNEAQ. Between the trimmed V and J ends, which lost 2 bases and 4 bases, there was a span of 8 bases. The CDR3 is 13 residues long. CDR3 nucleotide sequence: TGTGCCAGCAGCTTATCGAGTTTCACTGAAGCTTTCTTT. It encodes CASSLSSFTEAFF. Using reference TRBV7-8 and TRBJ1-1 for the parts outside the CDR3, the full variable domain is GAGVSQSPRYKVAKRGQDVALRCDPISGHVSLFWYQQALGQGPEFLTYFQNEAQLDKSGLPSDRFFAERPEGSVSTLKIQRTQQEDSAVYLCASSLSSFTEAFFGQGTRLTVV.

V and J are TRBV19 and TRBJ1-1; TRBD1 matches 7 bases. Germline CDR1 reads LNHDA; CDR2 reads SQIVND (reference sequence). The CDR3 runs to 14 residues. Unmatched junction bases numbered 7, after V lost 6 bases and J lost 3 bases. This chain's CDR3 is CASRNRGVDTEAFF. The CDR3 nucleotides read TGTGCCAGTAGGAACAGGGGTGTAGACACTGAAGCTTTCTTT.

The chain couples TRBV10-3 to TRBJ2-3; weak D call: TRBD2 (6 bases). The CDR3 covers 15 residues. V gave up 8 bases and J gave up 1 base, with 16 bases separating them. Germline V gives CDR1 ENHRY, CDR2 SYGVKD. CDR3 protein: CAIGIIGTRTDTQYF. Written as DNA, the CDR3 is TGTGCCATCGGCATTATCGGGACTCGCACAGATACGCAGTATTTT.

This clonotype was counted between two and nine times. The rearrangement uses TRBV5-1 and TRBJ2-1, with 11 bases that match TRBD2. The CDR3 has 13 residues. After removal of 4 bases from V and 15 bases from J, the junction contained 9 bases not matched to a gene. CDR1 is SGHRS, CDR2 YFSETQ, per germline. CDR3 loop: CASSPAGLADPFF. CDR3 bases: TGCGCCAGCAGCCCAGCGGGACTAGCGGACCCGTTCTTC.

The chain uses TRBV7-2 and TRBJ1-2, with D possibly matching TRBD1 (6 bases). Per the germline V gene, CDR1 is SGHTA and CDR2 is FQGNSA. This CDR3 has 15 amino acids. V lost 4 bases and J lost 7, with 19 bases in between. The CDR3 reads CASSSRDTGMSGYTF. As DNA, the CDR3 is TGTGCCAGCAGCTCCCGGGACACGGGAATGAGTGGCTACACCTTC.

This clonotype was counted ten times or more. V is TRBV11-3 and J is TRBJ1-1; TRBD1 matches 10 bases. The CDR3 consists of 16 residues. The junction had 6 bases not matched to a gene; V was cut back by 1 base and J by 4 bases. Germline V gene lookup returns CDR1 SGHNT and CDR2 YENEEA. The CDR3 here is CASSLARGQGSTEAFF. CDR3 nucleotides: TGTGCCAGCAGCTTAGCCCGGGGACAGGGGAGCACTGAAGCTTTCTTT.

In this sample, this clonotype turned up a few times. The chain has TRBV6-2 or TRBV6-3 and TRBJ1-1; 9 bases agree with TRBD1. The CDR3 extends over 15 amino acids. Trimming removed 6 bases from V and 5 bases from J; junction bases left unmatched: 10. Germline CDR1 MNHEY, CDR2 SVGEGT. The CDR3 region is CASRSRRTGETEAFF. The DNA for the CDR3 is TGTGCCAGCAGGTCCCGACGGACAGGGGAAACTGAAGCTTTCTTT.

This clonotype was observed a handful of times. This chain links TRBV2 with TRBJ2-7, with D perhaps matching TRBD1 (6 bases). Germline V gene sequence: CDR1 SNHLY, CDR2 FYNNEI. Trimming removed 7 bases at V and 3 bases at J, with 16 bases between. The CDR3 runs 14 residues. CDR3 bases: TGTGCCAGCACTCTGGACAGCCGCCTCTACGAGCAGTACTTC. Protein product: CASTLDSRLYEQYF.

V gene TRBV28 combines with J gene TRBJ1-1, with D tentatively TRBD1 (5 bases). The V end was cut by 8 bases, the J end by 5 bases, with 21 bases between. Germline V gene data show CDR1 as MDHEN and CDR2 as SYDVKM. CDR3 length: 15 amino acids. The CDR3 DNA reads as TGTGCCAGCTTGGATTCGGGGCTCGATTGTACTGAAGCTTTCTTT. Encoded protein: CASLDSGLDCTEAFF.

CDR3 residues: CAISDSYNEQFF. The CDR3 region has the DNA TGTGCCATCAGTGACAGCTACAATGAGCAGTTCTTC. The V and J genes are TRBV10-3 and TRBJ2-1; D is unclear. The CDR3 loop spans 12 amino acids. Germline V gene data show CDR1 as ENHRY and CDR2 as SYGVKD. The germline V and J ends were trimmed by 3 bases and 3 bases, with 3 bases remaining between them.

This chain links TRBV20-1 with TRBJ1-2, with D unresolved. The CDR3 totals 13 residues. Germline values: CDR1 DFQATT, CDR2 SNEGSKA (reference sequence). V lost 2 bases and J lost 4, with 11 bases in between. The CDR3 here is CSARTALGYGYTF. CDR3 nucleotide sequence: TGCAGTGCTAGAACAGCCCTAGGCTATGGCTACACCTTC.

V and J are TRBV6-2 or TRBV6-3 and TRBJ1-5; 8 bases match TRBD1. Germline V gene data show CDR1 as MNHEY and CDR2 as SVGEGT. V dropped 6 bases and J dropped 5; count of bases not matched to a gene: 6. CDR3 length equals 14 residues. CDR3 DNA: TGTGCCAGCAGAGACGGACAGGGCCATCAGCCCCAGCATTTT. Its protein is CASRDGQGHQPQHF.

This clonotype was observed a handful of times. This sequence joins TRBV4-1 and TRBJ2-1, with D possibly TRBD1 on 6 matching bases. The V gene lost 4 bases and the J gene lost 0 bases, with 13 bases spanning the gap. Per the germline V gene, CDR1 is MGHRA and CDR2 is YSYEKL. The CDR3 has 16 amino acids. The CDR3 DNA follows: TGCGCCAGCAGCCTCCAGGGGATGAGCTCCTACAATGAGCAGTTCTTC. Translation: CASSLQGMSSYNEQFF.

In its sample, this clonotype was seen a few times. This chain connects TRBV6-2 or TRBV6-3 to TRBJ2-1, with 7 bases lining up with TRBD2. Losses at the gene ends were 0 bases for V and 0 bases for J; bases not matched to a gene: 5. The CDR3 has 17 amino acids. Germline lookup yields CDR1 MNHEY and CDR2 SVGEGT. CDR3 in amino acids: CASSYSRDYNSYNEQFF. The CDR3 DNA follows: TGTGCCAGCAGTTACTCCAGGGACTACAACTCCTACAATGAGCAGTTCTTC.

This sequence joins TRBV5-6 and TRBJ1-4; TRBD1 matches at 8 bases. The trim removed 0 bases at V and 5 bases at J, leaving 15 bases unmatched. From germline, CDR1 is SGHDT and CDR2 YYEEEE. There are 19 residues in the CDR3. CDR3 loop: CASSLGPAGGFEKNEKLFF. DNA of the CDR3: TGTGCCAGCAGCTTGGGTCCGGCAGGGGGCTTCGAGAAAAATGAAAAACTGTTTTTT.

This clonotype was observed a single time. The chain has TRBV4-1 and TRBJ1-1, with D unresolved. V lost 0 bases and J lost 9, with 8 bases in between. The CDR3 runs 12 residues. Germline V CDR1 and CDR2: MGHRA, YSYEKL. CDR3 region: CASSQDQQKAFF. As DNA, the CDR3 is TGCGCCAGCAGCCAAGATCAACAGAAAGCTTTCTTT.

This CDR3 is CASSLVSPGGLKDTIYF. DNA for the CDR3: TGTGCCAGCAGCTTAGTATCCCCCGGGGGCTTGAAGGACACCATATATTTT. The rearrangement joins TRBV7-2 to TRBJ1-3; D may be TRBD1 (6 bases). Germline V CDR1 and CDR2: SGHTA, FQGNSA. V was pared by 1 base and J by 8 bases, with 21 bases between. The CDR3 contains 17 residues. Full variable domain (outside the CDR3, taken from reference TRBV7-2 and TRBJ1-3): GAGVSQSPSNKVTEKGKDVELRCDPISGHTALYWYRQSLGQGLEFLIYFQGNSAPDKSGLPSDRFSAERTGGSVSTLTIQRTQQEDSAVYLCASSLVSPGGLKDTIYFGEGSWLTVV.

The chain joins TRBV19 to TRBJ2-1; 10 nucleotides align to TRBD1. With V trimmed by 1 base and J by 8 bases, 5 bases remained unmatched. The germline CDR1 and CDR2 sequences are LNHDA and SQIVND (reference sequence). The CDR3 covers 15 residues. The CDR3 DNA sequence: TGTGCCAGTAGTATAGTGGACAGGGGGGTGGATGAGCAGTTCTTC. Translated: CASSIVDRGVDEQFF.

With regard to this clonotype: A much more abundant neighbour one base away suggests this may be a read error. The genes are TRBV7-2 and TRBJ2-2; possibly TRBD1 or TRBD2 for D (5 bases each). The CDR3 consists of 13 residues. Germline CDR1 and CDR2: SGHTA and FQGNSA. The V and J ends lost 5 bases and 9 bases respectively, with 13 bases between them. CDR3 loop: CASSRPGTRELFF. Written as DNA, the CDR3 is TGTGCCAGCAGCCGACCAGGGACCAGGGAGCTGTTTTTT.

There are many counts of this clonotype. The chain couples TRBV19 to TRBJ1-2; 7 bases match TRBD1. Losses at the gene ends were 6 bases for V and 2 bases for J; bases not matched to a gene: 6. The CDR3 sequence is 14 residues long. CDR1 and CDR2 (germline): LNHDA, SQIVND (reference sequence). CDR3 DNA sequence: TGTGCCAGTAGCCCTGACAGGGCAAACTATGGCTACACCTTC. Translation gives CASSPDRANYGYTF. The entire variable domain, with the rest obtained from reference TRBV19 and TRBJ1-2, is as follows: DGGITQSPKYLFRKEGQNVTLSCEQNLNHDAMYWYRQDPGQGLRLIYYSQIVNDFQKGDIAEGYSVSREKKESFPLTVTSAQKNPTAFYLCASSPDRANYGYTFGSGTRLTVV.

The chain is built from TRBV10-3 and TRBJ2-5, with 7 bases fitting TRBD1. Germline CDR1 is ENHRY and CDR2 is SYGVKD. J was trimmed by 9 bases and V by 0 bases; bases with no gene match: 13. The CDR3 is 16 residues long. CDR3 sequence reads: CAISESGTEGAAAQYF. The CDR3 DNA is TGTGCCATCAGTGAGTCTGGGACAGAGGGAGCAGCGGCCCAGTACTTC.

This clonotype came up a few times. Written as DNA, the CDR3 is TGCGCCAGCAGCCACCGGGACAGGGGATTTTCAGATACGCAGTATTTT. This translates into CASSHRDRGFSDTQYF. The chain has TRBV4-1 and TRBJ2-3, with 10 nucleotides matching TRBD1. The CDR3 sequence is 16 residues long. Germline CDR1 MGHRA, CDR2 YSYEKL. With 3 bases clipped from V and 4 bases from J, the junction kept 7 bases outside the gene matches.

Only a few counts were recorded for this clonotype. The chain employs TRBV7-9 and TRBJ2-5; tentative D call: TRBD1 (5 bases). Germline CDR1 reads SEHNR; CDR2 reads FQNEAQ (reference sequence). CDR3 length: 14 amino acids. The ends were cut back, 7 bases at V and 7 bases at J, with 19 bases in the middle. The CDR3 DNA is TGTGCCAGCACCCTCGCAGGGCCCGTGACGACCCAGTACTTC. This codes for CASTLAGPVTTQYF.

This clonotype was detected a few times. The chain uses TRBV27 and TRBJ2-1; tentatively, D is TRBD1 or TRBD2 (6 bases each). Germline V gene sequence: CDR1 MNHEY, CDR2 SMNVEV (reference sequence). The V gene lost 3 bases and the J gene lost 2 bases, with 17 bases spanning the gap. There are 17 residues in the CDR3. CDR3 sequence (DNA): TGTGCCAGCAGTTTCCGGGGGACACAGGGTACCTACAATGAGCAGTTCTTC. Its translation: CASSFRGTQGTYNEQFF.